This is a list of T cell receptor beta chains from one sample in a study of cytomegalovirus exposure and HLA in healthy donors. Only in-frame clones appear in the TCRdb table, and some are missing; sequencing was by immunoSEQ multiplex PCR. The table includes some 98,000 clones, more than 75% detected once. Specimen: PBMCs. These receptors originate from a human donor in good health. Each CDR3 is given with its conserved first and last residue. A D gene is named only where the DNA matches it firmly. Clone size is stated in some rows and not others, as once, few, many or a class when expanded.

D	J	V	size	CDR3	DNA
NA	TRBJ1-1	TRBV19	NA	CASSTFGRTEAFF	TGTGCCAGTAGTACCTTTGGGAGGACTGAAGCTTTCTTT
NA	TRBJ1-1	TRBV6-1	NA	CASKRTGYEAFF	TGTGCCAGCAAGCGGACGGGATATGAAGCTTTCTTT
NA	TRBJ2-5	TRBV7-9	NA	CASSGGPGQETQYF	TGTGCCAGCAGCGGGGGCCCGGGCCAAGAGACCCAGTACTTC
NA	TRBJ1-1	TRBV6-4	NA	CASSDSLNTEAFF	TGTGCCAGCAGTGACTCCCTTAACACTGAAGCTTTCTTT
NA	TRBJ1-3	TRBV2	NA	CASSTNPVSSGNTIYF	TGTGCCAGCAGTACCAATCCCGTCAGCTCTGGAAACACCATATATTTT
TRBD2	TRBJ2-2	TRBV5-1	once	CASSRSGGESGELFF	TGCGCCAGCAGCCGTAGCGGGGGGGAATCCGGGGAGCTGTTTTTT
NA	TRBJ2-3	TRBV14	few	CASSQTRRVVGDTQYF	TGTGCCAGCAGCCAAACGCGGAGGGTCGTCGGAGATACGCAGTATTTT
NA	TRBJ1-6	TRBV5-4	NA	CASRPQGRHLPNSPLHF	TGTGCCAGCAGACCCCAGGGCAGGCACCTCCCAAATTCACCCCTCCACTTT
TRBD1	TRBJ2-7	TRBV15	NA	CATSRGGQGVREQYF	TGTGCCACCAGCAGAGGGGGACAGGGGGTGAGGGAGCAGTACTTC
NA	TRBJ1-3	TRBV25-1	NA	CASSEHRAGNTIYF	TGTGCCAGCAGTGAGCACAGGGCTGGAAACACCATATATTTT
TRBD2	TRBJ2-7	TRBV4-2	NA	CASSQAPAGPPYEQYF	TGTGCCAGCAGCCAAGCGCCAGCGGGGCCCCCCTACGAGCAGTACTTC
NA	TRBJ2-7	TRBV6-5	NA	CASSYSRTAFFYEQYF	TGTGCCAGCAGTTACTCGAGGACAGCGTTCTTCTACGAGCAGTACTTC
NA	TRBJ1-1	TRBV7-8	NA	CASSKSRGDMNTEAFF	TGTGCCAGCAGCAAGTCCAGGGGTGACATGAACACTGAAGCTTTCTTT
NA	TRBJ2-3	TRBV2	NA	CASRTGGLDTQYF	TGTGCCAGCAGGACCGGGGGACTAGATACGCAGTATTTT
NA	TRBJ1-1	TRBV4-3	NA	CASSHPGQDTEAFF	TGCGCCAGCAGCCATCCAGGGCAGGACACTGAAGCTTTCTTT
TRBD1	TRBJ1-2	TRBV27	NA	CASSFQGARYGYTF	TGTGCCAGCAGTTTTCAGGGGGCGCGATATGGCTACACCTTC
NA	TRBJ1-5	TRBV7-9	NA	CASSLGARQPQHF	TGTGCCAGCAGCCTAGGGGCACGGCAGCCCCAGCATTTT
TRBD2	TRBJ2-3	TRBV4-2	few	CASSQDMTSGSWDTQYF	TGTGCCAGCAGCCAAGATATGACTAGCGGGAGTTGGGATACGCAGTATTTT